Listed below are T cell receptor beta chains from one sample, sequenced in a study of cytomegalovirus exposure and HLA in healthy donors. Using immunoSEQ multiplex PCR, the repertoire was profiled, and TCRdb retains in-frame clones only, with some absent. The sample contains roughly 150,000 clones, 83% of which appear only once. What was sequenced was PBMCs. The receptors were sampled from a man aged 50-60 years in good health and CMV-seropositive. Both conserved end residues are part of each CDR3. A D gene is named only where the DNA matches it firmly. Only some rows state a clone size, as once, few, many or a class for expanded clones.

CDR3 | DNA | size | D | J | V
CASSEPGSRTDTQYF | TGTGCCAGCAGTGAACCCGGGTCGAGAACAGATACGCAGTATTTT | - | - | TRBJ2-3 | TRBV25-1
CASSSTAGLAGASYEQYF | TGTGCCAGCAGCTCGACCGCCGGACTAGCGGGAGCCTCCTACGAGCAGTACTTC | once | TRBD2 | TRBJ2-7 | TRBV13
CASSILTSGRSHEQYF | TGTGCCAGTAGTATTTTAACTAGCGGGAGATCCCACGAGCAGTACTTC | - | TRBD2 | TRBJ2-7 | TRBV19
CASSLYPWTGQETQYF | TGTGCCAGTAGTCTCTACCCCTGGACTGGACAAGAGACCCAGTACTTC | - | - | TRBJ2-5 | TRBV19
CASSPLSGSDTQYF | TGTGCCAGCAGCCCCCTGTCCGGGTCAGATACGCAGTATTTT | - | - | TRBJ2-3 | TRBV7-2
CAEGPVGGYEQYF | TGTGCTGAGGGCCCCGTGGGGGGGTACGAGCAGTACTTC | - | TRBD2 | TRBJ2-7 | TRBV28
CASSAGTGPEKLFF | TGTGCCAGCAGCGCCGGGACAGGCCCTGAAAAACTGTTTTTT | - | TRBD1 | TRBJ1-4 | TRBV11-2
CASSGSGTGNTEAFF | TGTGCCAGCAGTGGCTCCGGGACAGGGAACACTGAAGCTTTCTTT | - | TRBD1 | TRBJ1-1 | TRBV6-6
CAWSAVREQYF | TGTGCCTGGAGTGCGGTACGCGAGCAGTACTTC | - | - | TRBJ2-7 | TRBV30
CASSIRDSEAFF | TGTGCCAGTAGTATACGGGATTCAGAAGCTTTCTTT | - | - | TRBJ1-1 | TRBV19
CASSSAAASSTGELFF | TGTGCCAGCAGTTCAGCGGCAGCTAGCAGCACCGGGGAGCTGTTTTTT | - | - | TRBJ2-2 | TRBV28
CASSTRPGEQYF | TGTGCCAGCAGTACCCGACCGGGCGAGCAGTACTTC | - | - | TRBJ2-7 | TRBV27
CASSLEGTSGILGELFF | TGTGCCAGCAGCTTAGAAGGGACTAGCGGCATACTCGGGGAGCTGTTTTTT | - | TRBD2 | TRBJ2-2 | TRBV11-2